These T cell receptor beta chains were read from a single sample in a study of control samples from healthy donors and cancer patients. The table came from immunoSEQ multiplex PCR; TCRdb's copy has only in-frame clones and leaves some out. The sample holds 230,000 or so clones, around 94% seen once. Sequenced input: blood. The receptors shown here come from a man aged 50 or older in good health. The CDR3 runs from the conserved cysteine through the conserved F or W. A D gene is named only where the DNA matches it firmly. Rows give clone size only sometimes, using once, few, many, or a class for an expanded clone.

v_gene	abundance	j_gene	d_gene	CDR3nt	CDR3aa
TRBV4-1	few	TRBJ1-1	-	TGCGCCAGCAGCCTCGGCCAGAACACTGAAGCTTTCTTT	CASSLGQNTEAFF
TRBV28	-	TRBJ1-3	-	TGTGCCAGCAGTTTATCGCCCGGGGCTGGAAACACCATATATTTT	CASSLSPGAGNTIYF
TRBV4-2	-	TRBJ1-2	TRBD1	TGTGCCAGCAGCCTTAGGGCGGAAGGGGGCGCTTCAGGAAACTATGGCTACACCTTC	CASSLRAEGGASGNYGYTF
TRBV5-1	-	TRBJ1-3	-	TGCGCCAGCAGCTGGGTAGGGGAAGGCACCATATATTTT	CASSWVGEGTIYF
TRBV29-1	-	TRBJ2-3	-	TGCAGCGTTGACAGGGTTAGCACAGATACGCAGTATTTT	CSVDRVSTDTQYF
TRBV20-1	-	TRBJ1-1	-	TGCAGTGCTCCCTCGGACACTGAAGCTTTCTTT	CSAPSDTEAFF
TRBV30	-	TRBJ1-1	-	TGTGCCTGCCATAAGGACAGTCAAAGGGGGGCTTTCTTT	CACHKDSQRGAFF
TRBV29-1	-	TRBJ2-1	-	TGCAGCGTTGACAGGGAATGGAACAATGAGCAGTTCTTC	CSVDREWNNEQFF
TRBV21-1	-	TRBJ2-2	-	TGTGCCAGCAGCAAAGATACCGGGACAAACACCGGGGAGCTGTTTTTT	CASSKDTGTNTGELFF
TRBV5-1	-	TRBJ2-1	-	TGCGCCAGCAGCTTGGCGCCACCGAGGAATGAGCAGTTCTTC	CASSLAPPRNEQFF
TRBV5-4	-	TRBJ2-1	-	TGTGCCAGCAGCTTGGGACAGAGCTCCTACAATGAGCAGTTCTTC	CASSLGQSSYNEQFF
TRBV27	once	TRBJ2-6	-	TGTGCCAGCAGTTTATCAGCGGGTGGGGCCAACGTCCTGACTTTC	CASSLSAGGANVLTF
TRBV19	-	TRBJ2-1	-	TGTGCCAGTAGCCGGGGCCAGAGCTCCTACAATGAGCAGTTCTTC	CASSRGQSSYNEQFF
TRBV7-9	-	TRBJ2-5	TRBD1	TGTGCCAGCCTCGGACAGGGCCAAGAGACCCAGTACTTC	CASLGQGQETQYF
TRBV25-1	few	TRBJ2-3	-	TGTGCCAGCAGTGACCAGAAGAGCACAGATACGCAGTATTTT	CASSDQKSTDTQYF
TRBV6-1	-	TRBJ1-2	-	TGTGCCAGCAGTGAAGACGGCTGGTCCCCGGGCTACACCTTC	CASSEDGWSPGYTF
TRBV19	-	TRBJ2-2	-	TGTGGCCTCCCCCGCTCCCCCACCGGGGAGCTGTTTTTT	CGLPRSPTGELFF
TRBV5-1	-	TRBJ1-5	-	TGCGCCAGCAGCTTGGGGGGAGGCAATCAGCCCCAGCATTTT	CASSLGGGNQPQHF
TRBV6-5	-	TRBJ2-6	-	TGTGCCAGCAGTAACTCAGAGGCTGGGGCCAACGTCCTGACTTTC	CASSNSEAGANVLTF
TRBV19	-	TRBJ1-5	TRBD1	TGTGCCAGTAGTATTGGGACAGGGGGTTATTATAGCAATCAGCCCCAGCATTTT	CASSIGTGGYYSNQPQHF
TRBV3-1/TRBV3-2	-	TRBJ1-4	-	TGTGCCAGCAGTCTTCAGGGCGGCGGAAGCCCTAATGAAAAACTGTTTTTT	CASSLQGGGSPNEKLFF
TRBV7-3	-	TRBJ1-5	TRBD1	TGTGCCAGCAGCCCAGGGGGGGGGCAGCCCCAGCATTTT	CASSPGGGQPQHF
TRBV7-9	-	TRBJ1-2	-	TGTGCCAGCAGCTTAGTCAGGGGTGGGAACTATGGCTACACCTTC	CASSLVRGGNYGYTF
TRBV27	-	TRBJ2-7	TRBD2	TGTGCCAGCAAGGGGCGGGGGGATAGCTACGAGCAGTACTTC	CASKGRGDSYEQYF
TRBV6-2/TRBV6-3	-	TRBJ2-3	TRBD2	TGTGCCAGCAGTATGACTAGCGGGGGGTACCTGGCTAGCACAGATACGCAGTATTTT	CASSMTSGGYLASTDTQYF
TRBV10-2	-	TRBJ2-5	-	TGCGCCAGCAAGAGGGCAGGGCGGGGAGAGACCCAGTACTTC	CASKRAGRGETQYF
TRBV5-4	-	TRBJ2-5	-	TGTGCCAGCAGCTCACGAAATTTCGCGGGGGAGACCCAGTACTTC	CASSSRNFAGETQYF
TRBV25-1	-	TRBJ2-3	TRBD2	TGTGCCAGCAGTGTCGGCGGGGGGAGCACAGATACGCAGTATTTT	CASSVGGGSTDTQYF
TRBV6-1	-	TRBJ2-1	TRBD2	TGTGCCAGCAGTGAAATGGGGACCGGGACTAGCGGGGCCTACAATGAGCAGTTCTTC	CASSEMGTGTSGAYNEQFF
TRBV5-1	-	TRBJ1-5	-	TGCGCCAGCAGCTTGGCAGGGTATCAGCCCCAGCATTTT	CASSLAGYQPQHF
TRBV9	-	TRBJ1-2	-	TGTGCCAGCACAGAGACCATGGCGGGCGGCTACACCTTC	CASTETMAGGYTF
TRBV11-2	-	TRBJ1-6	-	TGTGCCAGCAGCGTGGGAGGCTTTAATTCACCCCTCCACTTT	CASSVGGFNSPLHF
TRBV30	-	TRBJ1-2	-	TGTGCCTGGAGTCTGGCTCAGTCGGATGGCTACACCTTC	CAWSLAQSDGYTF
TRBV6-2/TRBV6-3	-	TRBJ2-2	-	TGTGCCAGCAGTTACTCGACCAGGGGGGAGCTGTTTTTT	CASSYSTRGELFF
TRBV10-3	-	TRBJ2-5	TRBD2	TGTGCCATCAAAATTAGCGGGGGGGCCCTGGAGACCCAGTACTTC	CAIKISGGALETQYF
TRBV18	-	TRBJ1-5	-	TGTGCCAGCTCCCTGGCAGGTCGCAATCAGCCCCAGCATTTT	CASSLAGRNQPQHF
TRBV7-2	-	TRBJ1-1	-	TGTGCCAGCAGCTTAGACCACTCTCCGGTGGGTGAAGCTTTCTTT	CASSLDHSPVGEAFF
TRBV27	-	TRBJ2-2	-	TGTGCCAGCAGAATGGGTCCGAACACCGGGGAGCTGTTTTTT	CASRMGPNTGELFF
TRBV5-6	-	TRBJ2-7	TRBD2	TGTGCCAGCAGCTTGGGTCCTGCCCGGGGGGTCTACGAGCAGTACTTC	CASSLGPARGVYEQYF
TRBV25-1	-	TRBJ2-3	-	TGTGCCAGCAGCCTCACAGATACGCAGTATTTT	CASSLTDTQYF
TRBV18	-	TRBJ1-2	-	TGTGCCAGCTCACCAGGGGGCGGGCGTGGCTACACCTTC	CASSPGGGRGYTF
TRBV9	-	TRBJ1-3	TRBD1	TGTGCCAGCAGCGCCTGGAGAGGGACAGAGACCTTGTCCGGAAACACCATATATTTT	CASSAWRGTETLSGNTIYF
TRBV6-5	-	TRBJ1-4	TRBD1	TGTGCCAGCAGGGGGGACAGGGGATTGGAAAAACTGTTTTTT	CASRGDRGLEKLFF
TRBV14	-	TRBJ1-1	-	TGTGCCAGCAGCCAAGATAAGGGTTGGCTGGGGGCTTTCTTT	CASSQDKGWLGAFF
TRBV5-4	-	TRBJ1-6	TRBD1	TGTGCCACCTCATTTAGGGAGACAGGGGGTTCACCCCTCCACTTT	CATSFRETGGSPLHF
TRBV11-2	few	TRBJ1-2	-	TGTGCCAGCAGCTTAGAAGCGGTTGGCTACACCTTC	CASSLEAVGYTF
TRBV9	-	TRBJ2-3	TRBD2	TGTGCCCCCCGCGATCCGGGGGGGGCGGGGCGGGGGGTAGATACGCAGTATTTT	CAPRDPGGAGRGVDTQYF
TRBV21-1	-	TRBJ1-1	-	TGTGCCAGCAGCAAAGAAGGGAATCGCAACACTGAAGCTTTCTTT	CASSKEGNRNTEAFF
TRBV15	-	TRBJ1-1	-	TGTGCCACCAGCAGAGGAGCCGGCAAAGCTTTCTTT	CATSRGAGKAFF
TRBV6-6	-	TRBJ1-1	TRBD1	TGTGCCAGCACTACGGGACAGCTGAACACTGAAGCTTTCTTT	CASTTGQLNTEAFF
TRBV6-2/TRBV6-3	-	TRBJ2-7	-	TGTGCCAGCAGTTCCCGACTAGGCTCCTACGAGCAGTACTTC	CASSSRLGSYEQYF
TRBV20-1	-	TRBJ1-1	TRBD1	TGCAGTGCTCGTGGGACAGTGAGTGAAGCTTTCTTT	CSARGTVSEAFF
TRBV18	-	TRBJ2-3	TRBD2	TGTGCCAGCTCACCGCTTGGGACTAGCGGGGGCGGGACAGATACGCAGTATTTT	CASSPLGTSGGGTDTQYF
TRBV6-2/TRBV6-3	-	TRBJ2-7	TRBD1	TGTGCCAGCAGTTATCGACAGGGCTACGAGCAGTACTTC	CASSYRQGYEQYF
TRBV30	-	TRBJ1-2	TRBD1	TGTGCCTGGAGTACGCGACAGGGCCTCGAGGGCTATGGCTACACCTTC	CAWSTRQGLEGYGYTF
TRBV5-6	-	TRBJ1-5	-	TGTGCCAGCAGCTTGGTGTCAGCAAGCAATCAGCCCCAGCATTTT	CASSLVSASNQPQHF